Presented here are 9 T cell receptor beta chains from one specimen sequenced in a study of Ad26.COV2.S vaccination and SARS-CoV-2 variants. Treatment in this sample: around 19 received Ad26.COV2.S at low or high dose, single or two shots; a few received placebo; per-sample allocation not given. Each sample was drawn 63 days after the first injection (of vaccine or placebo). Generated by immunoSEQ multiplex PCR, the TCRdb table keeps only in-frame clones and is missing some. The sample includes over 400,000 clones, approximately 90% of them seen just once. This sample comprised peripheral blood, obtained in a trial of Ad26.COV2.S vaccine versus placebo. Receptors were obtained from a person aged 18-65 years who received the Ad26.COV2.S COVID-19 vaccine or a placebo.

The chain has TRBV7-8 and TRBJ2-5; tentatively, D is TRBD1 (6 bases). The CDR3 is made up of 17 amino acids. Germline lookup yields CDR1 SGHVS and CDR2 FQNEAQ. V was trimmed by 0 bases and J by 1 base, leaving 15 bases between them. The CDR3 DNA reads TGTGCCAGCAGCTTAGCGGTCCCCACGACAGGCCAAGAGACCCAGTACTTC. This gives the protein CASSLAVPTTGQETQYF.

The chain links TRBV4-2 to TRBJ2-2; 8 bases are a match to TRBD2. J gave up 5 bases and V 3 bases, and 11 bases lay outside the gene matches. Germline V lookup: CDR1 LGHNA, CDR2 YNFKEQ. This CDR3 contains 17 residues. CDR3 sequence reads: CASSQGRAGGLTGELFF. CDR3 nucleotides: TGTGCCAGCAGCCAGGGTCGGGCGGGGGGCCTGACCGGGGAGCTGTTTTTT.

The CDR3 loop is CASSEHRVTEAFF. The CDR3, as DNA: TGTGCCAGCAGTGAGCACAGGGTAACTGAAGCTTTCTTT. This sequence joins TRBV6-1 and TRBJ1-1; perhaps TRBD1 as D (6 bases). The CDR3 covers 13 residues. The germline V and J ends were trimmed by 3 bases and 5 bases, with 10 bases remaining between them. Germline lookup yields CDR1 MNHNS and CDR2 SASEGT.

The V and J genes are TRBV5-1 and TRBJ2-5; 12 bases agree with TRBD1. Germline V gene sequence: CDR1 SGHRS, CDR2 YFSETQ. V gave up 5 bases and J gave up 4 bases; unmatched junction bases: 12. The CDR3 contains 17 residues. The CDR3 loop is CASSTGTGGFIAETQYF. Written as DNA, the CDR3 is TGCGCCAGCAGTACCGGGACAGGGGGCTTTATTGCAGAGACCCAGTACTTC.

In this sample, this clone turned up a few times. V gene TRBV19 combines with J gene TRBJ2-5; D call uncertain. Trimming removed 3 bases at V and 0 bases at J, with 14 bases between. This CDR3 contains 16 residues. Germline V gene lookup returns CDR1 LNHDA and CDR2 SQIVND (reference sequence). The CDR3 DNA follows: TGTGCCAGTAGTATTAGTAACAGCATCTACCAAGAGACCCAGTACTTC. Amino acids: CASSISNSIYQETQYF.

The chain couples TRBV24-1 to TRBJ2-2; a possible D gene is TRBD1 (5 bases). V gave up 3 bases and J gave up 4 bases, with 11 bases separating them. The germline V gene encodes CDR1 KGHDR and CDR2 SFDVKD. The CDR3 has 15 amino acids. Here the CDR3 DNA reads TGTGCCACCAGTGATCCCCACAGGCCCACCGGGGAGCTGTTTTTT. Encoded protein: CATSDPHRPTGELFF.

V usage is TRBV2 and J usage is TRBJ1-5; D is undetermined. CDR1 and CDR2 (germline): SNHLY, FYNNEI. Trimming took 3 bases from V and 5 from J, leaving 11 bases between them. This CDR3 is built from 14 residues. CDR3 nucleotides: TGTGCCAGCAGTGAGGTCCGGGCGGATCAGCCCCAGCATTTT. It yields the protein CASSEVRADQPQHF.

This chain links TRBV9 with TRBJ2-5; TRBD2 matches at 7 bases. CDR1 and CDR2 from the germline V gene are SGDLS and YYNGEE. CDR3 length equals 15 residues. V shed 0 bases and J 1 base; nucleotides not matched to a gene: 3. CDR3 DNA: TGTGCCAGCAGCGTAGAAGGGAGGGGCCAAGAGACCCAGTACTTC. Translation gives CASSVEGRGQETQYF. Using reference TRBV9 and TRBJ2-5 for the parts outside the CDR3, the full variable domain is DSGVTQTPKHLITATGQRVTLRCSPRSGDLSVYWYQQSLDQGLQFLIQYYNGEERAKGNILERFSAQQFPDLHSELNLSSLELGDSALYFCASSVEGRGQETQYFGPGTRLLVL.

The rearrangement uses TRBV18 and TRBJ2-7; 8 bases are a match to TRBD1. The CDR3 totals 15 residues. The trim removed 3 bases at V and 2 bases at J, leaving 6 bases unmatched. Germline CDR1 reads KGHSH; CDR2 reads LQKENI. The CDR3 coding sequence is TGTGCCAGCTCACCCAGGCGGGACAGGACCTACGAGCAGTACTTC. Translation gives CASSPRRDRTYEQYF.